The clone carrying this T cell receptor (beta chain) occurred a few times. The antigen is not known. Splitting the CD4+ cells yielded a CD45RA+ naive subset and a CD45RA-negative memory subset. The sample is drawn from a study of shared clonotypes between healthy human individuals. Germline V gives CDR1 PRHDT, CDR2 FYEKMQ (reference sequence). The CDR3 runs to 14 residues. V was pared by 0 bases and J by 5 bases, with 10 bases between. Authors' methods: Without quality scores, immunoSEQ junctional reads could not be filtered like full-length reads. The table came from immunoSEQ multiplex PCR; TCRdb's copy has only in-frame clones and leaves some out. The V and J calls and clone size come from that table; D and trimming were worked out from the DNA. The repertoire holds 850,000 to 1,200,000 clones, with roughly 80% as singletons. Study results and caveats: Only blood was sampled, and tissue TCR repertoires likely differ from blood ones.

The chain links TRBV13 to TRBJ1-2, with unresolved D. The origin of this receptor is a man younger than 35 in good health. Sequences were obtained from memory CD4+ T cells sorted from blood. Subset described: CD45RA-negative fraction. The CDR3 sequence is CASSLGHVGYGYTF. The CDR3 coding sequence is TGTGCCAGCAGCTTAGGCCACGTTGGGTATGGCTACACCTTC.